This T cell receptor (beta chain) appears in the sequencing data of a study of cytomegalovirus exposure and HLA in healthy donors. Concerning this clone itself: Its antigen is still unknown.

Trimming removed 1 base from V and 10 bases from J; junction bases left unmatched: 8. CDR3 length: 15 amino acids. Germline values: CDR1 SGDLS, CDR2 YYNGEE. Study findings and constraints: The sole available immune exposure information was CMV serostatus. Sequencing likely caused a cluster of highly shared sequence variants. It was confirmed in vitro that three of the CMV-associated chains were specific for CMV antigens.

PCR used 60 Vbeta primers and 13 Jbeta primers. The protocol was immunoSEQ multiplex PCR, while the TCRdb copy is restricted to in-frame clones and leaves out a portion. The data show approximately 40,000 clones, 80% to 90% seen once. The clonotype comes from a woman aged 35 to 49 in good health and CMV-seronegative. This sequence joins TRBV9 and TRBJ1-6; 7 bases line up with TRBD1. Sequencing was done on a sample of PBMCs. The CDR3 nucleotides read TGTGCCAGCAGCGTATTAGGGGGCCAAGGATCACCCCTCCACTTT. It translates to CASSVLGGQGSPLHF.